This entry lists 19 T cell receptor beta chains sequenced from one sample in a study of CD8+ T cells in alopecia areata. Following RNA extraction, reverse transcription yielded cDNA that acted as the sequencing template. TCRdb's table, derived via immunoSEQ multiplex PCR, lists solely in-frame clones and lacks some. The table shows about 97,000 clones, with roughly two fifths occurring only once. Source material: CD4+ T cells sorted from blood. Receptors originate from a human donor with alopecia areata.

The chain combines TRBV5-6 with TRBJ2-2; no clear D. V gave up 0 bases and J gave up 1 base, with 7 bases separating them. The CDR3 totals 15 residues. The germline V gene has CDR1 SGHDT and CDR2 YYEEEE. CDR3: CASSLGSLNTGELFF. The CDR3 nucleotides read TGTGCCAGCAGCTTGGGGAGCCTGAACACCGGGGAGCTGTTTTTT.

This chain connects TRBV6-5 to TRBJ2-5; 9 positions agree with TRBD2. V lost 2 bases, J lost 4 bases, and 5 bases stayed unmatched. The CDR3 extends over 15 amino acids. Germline loops: CDR1 MNHEY, CDR2 SVGAGI. The CDR3 reads CASSYEAGGVETQYF. DNA of the CDR3: TGTGCCAGCAGTTACGAAGCGGGGGGCGTAGAGACCCAGTACTTC.

This clone has only a few counts. The chain recombines TRBV7-9 with TRBJ2-6, with D possibly TRBD2 on 6 matching bases. Germline CDR1 reads SEHNR; CDR2 reads FQNEAQ (reference sequence). Trimming took 5 bases from V and 0 from J, leaving 20 bases between them. The CDR3 runs to 19 residues. CDR3 sequence reads: CASSTPPGGSLSGANVLTF. CDR3 DNA sequence: TGTGCCAGCAGCACGCCTCCCGGGGGATCACTCTCTGGGGCCAACGTCCTGACTTTC.

CDR3 in amino acids: CAWSVRQTAEKLFF. CDR3 bases: TGTGCCTGGAGTGTACGTCAGACTGCTGAAAAACTGTTTTTT. The chain combines TRBV30 with TRBJ1-4; no firm D call. Trimming shortened V by 0 bases and J by 7 bases, and 12 bases separated the two germline ends. Germline CDR1 and CDR2: GTSNPN and SVGIG (reference sequence). The CDR3 covers 14 residues.

This clone was detected only a few times. This chain uses TRBV30 with TRBJ2-7, with TRBD1 matching over 8 bases. Looked up from germline, CDR1 is GTSNPN and CDR2 is SVGIG (reference sequence). Trimming took 7 bases from V and 0 from J; bases not matched to a gene: 8. The CDR3 loop spans 14 amino acids. For the CDR3, the DNA is TGTGCCTCTAGACAGGGGTCCAGCTCCTACGAGCAGTACTTC. This translates into CASRQGSSSYEQYF.

This clone occurred a few times. The sample has other DNA sequences that encode this CDR3 too. This chain links TRBV18 with TRBJ2-5, with D possibly being TRBD1 (5 bases). This CDR3 is 13 amino acids long. Germline V gene data show CDR1 as KGHSH and CDR2 as LQKENI. V was shortened by 3 bases and J by 2 bases, with 7 bases between the two germline ends. The CDR3 protein is CASSPGQQETQYF. The CDR3, as DNA: TGTGCCAGCTCACCGGGGCAGCAAGAGACCCAGTACTTC.

The chain combines TRBV6-6 with TRBJ2-7; D is unclear. V lost 4 bases, J lost 3 bases, and 7 bases lay in between. This CDR3 region has 12 residues. Germline V gene lookup returns CDR1 MNHNY and CDR2 SVGAGI (reference sequence). The CDR3 is CASSLEYYEQYF. The CDR3 DNA sequence: TGTGCCAGCAGTTTGGAGTACTACGAGCAGTACTTC.

The chain couples TRBV4-1 to TRBJ2-5; D call uncertain. With 1 base removed from V and 4 bases from J, the gap between germline ends came to 7 bases. Germline lookup yields CDR1 MGHRA and CDR2 YSYEKL. This CDR3 has 13 residues. In nucleotides, the CDR3 is TGCGCCAGCAGCCAAGTATTACGAGAGACCCAGTACTTC. This codes for CASSQVLRETQYF.

The rearrangement links TRBV29-1 to TRBJ2-3; 10 bases map to TRBD2. V was clipped by 1 base and J by 6 bases; unmatched bases: 13. CDR3 size: 17 residues. Germline V gene data show CDR1 as SQVTM and CDR2 as ANQGSEA. In DNA, the CDR3 is TGCAGCGTTGAAGGGCGGACTAGCGGACAAGCTGTTGATACGCAGTATTTT. It specifies CSVEGRTSGQAVDTQYF.

The CDR3 reads CSVDKGNTEAFF. CDR3 coding DNA: TGCAGCGTTGATAAAGGCAACACTGAAGCTTTCTTT. The chain is built from TRBV29-1 and TRBJ1-1; no clear D. Trimming pared 3 bases from V and 2 bases from J, leaving 7 bases between. This CDR3 has 12 residues. Germline V CDR1 and CDR2: SQVTM, ANQGSEA.

This chain uses TRBV5-1 with TRBJ2-5; 10 bases align to TRBD2. Germline CDR1 is SGHRS and CDR2 is YFSETQ. V gave up 0 bases and J gave up 4 bases; unmatched junction bases: 6. The CDR3 runs to 16 residues. Here the CDR3 reads CASSLGTSGDGETQYF. For the CDR3, the DNA is TGCGCCAGCAGCTTGGGAACTAGCGGGGACGGAGAGACCCAGTACTTC.

This clone was observed a handful of times. The chain recombines TRBV7-2 with TRBJ2-6; the D is unclear. The germline V and J ends were trimmed by 4 bases and 1 base, with 17 bases remaining between them. This CDR3 region has 18 residues. CDR1 and CDR2 from the germline V gene are SGHTA and FQGNSA. CDR3 nucleotide sequence: TGTGCCAGCAGCTGGCAGTCCAGATCTAAGTCTGGGGCCAACGTCCTGACTTTC. Amino acid sequence: CASSWQSRSKSGANVLTF.

The CDR3: CASSYTGVANVKRNGYTF. CDR3 sequence (DNA): TGTGCCAGCAGCTACACAGGGGTGGCCAATGTGAAAAGAAATGGCTACACCTTC. J is TRBJ1-2 and V is TRBV9; 7 bases align to TRBD1. CDR1 is SGDLS and CDR2 is YYNGEE in the germline V gene. The CDR3 is 18 amino acids. The V segment lost 4 bases and the J segment 6 bases; nucleotides outside the gene matches: 21.

V usage is TRBV6-6 and J usage is TRBJ1-2; TRBD1 might be the D (5 bases). V was clipped by 5 bases and J by 7 bases, with 23 bases between them. The CDR3 length is 16 residues. Germline V gene lookup returns CDR1 MNHNY and CDR2 SVGAGI (reference sequence). The CDR3 loop is CASSPPGRRSAGGYTF. DNA of the CDR3: TGTGCCAGCAGTCCCCCGGGACGTCGGTCCGCAGGTGGCTACACCTTC.

The V call is TRBV7-6, the J call TRBJ2-1, with 7 bases fitting TRBD1. The V and J ends lost 3 bases and 0 bases, in that order; junction bases with no gene match: 8. Germline-derived CDR1 and CDR2 are SGHVS and FNYEAQ. This CDR3 contains 17 residues. The CDR3 here is CASSFTKTGSSYNEQFF. The CDR3 DNA sequence: TGTGCCAGCAGCTTTACAAAGACAGGGAGCTCCTACAATGAGCAGTTCTTC.

This clone showed up many times. The V and J genes are TRBV7-2 and TRBJ1-4; D gene uncertain. The length of the CDR3 is 14 residues. V was clipped by 2 bases and J by 7 bases, with 11 bases between them. Germline V lookup: CDR1 SGHTA, CDR2 FQGNSA. The CDR3 DNA is TGTGCCAGCAGCTTACTAGGGTATAGTGAAAAACTGTTTTTT. Translation: CASSLLGYSEKLFF.

This sequence joins TRBV4-3 and TRBJ2-1, with TRBD2 as a possible D gene (6 bases). The germline V gene has CDR1 LGHNA and CDR2 YSLEER. Trimming took 0 bases from V and 8 from J, leaving 14 bases between them. The CDR3 covers 15 residues. In nucleotides, the CDR3 is TGCGCCAGCAGCCAAGATCGGGGACTGGGGGATGAGCAGTTCTTC. It yields the protein CASSQDRGLGDEQFF.

The chain recombines TRBV6-5 with TRBJ1-1; 7 nucleotides align to TRBD1. Germline lookup yields CDR1 MNHEY and CDR2 SVGAGI. The ends lost 6 bases at V and 1 base at J; junction bases unmatched: 5. The CDR3 covers 14 residues. The CDR3 nucleotides read TGTGCCAGCAGCGACAACAGGGGGAACACTGAAGCTTTCTTT. Amino acids: CASSDNRGNTEAFF.

The chain couples TRBV18 to TRBJ2-4; D perhaps matches TRBD2 (5 bases). Germline CDR1 reads KGHSH; CDR2 reads LQKENI. Trimming left V 3 bases short and J 0 bases short, with 15 bases between. CDR3 length equals 17 residues. This chain's CDR3 is CASSPLGAEAAKNIQYF. In nucleotides, the CDR3 is TGTGCCAGCTCACCCCTAGGAGCGGAAGCAGCCAAAAACATTCAGTACTTC.